This T cell receptor beta chain was obtained from a study of blood T cell repertoires in COVID-19. On the study more broadly: Sites across the United States, Italy and Spain contributed samples from acute and convalescent COVID-19. T cells, B-cell-depleted T cells, or PBMCs provided the cDNA or gDNA that served as material.

Per germline, CDR1 GTSNPN and CDR2 SVGIG (reference sequence). V lost 2 bases and J lost 3; bases outside the gene matches: 8. This CDR3 is 16 amino acids long. How the authors handled the data: Amplifying reference gene primers gave estimates of nucleated cell counts. Sequencing was performed with immunoSEQ multiplex PCR; in TCRdb, only in-frame clones are kept and a portion is missing. That table is the source of V, J and clone size, and D and trimming were worked out from the DNA. The repertoire holds 150,000 to 200,000 clones, 78% seen once, with around 2.8% in the top ten. This receptor was obtained from an elderly woman with active or convalescent COVID-19. The sequenced sample was peripheral blood. The chain employs TRBV30 and TRBJ2-7; 12 bases match TRBD2. Written as DNA, the CDR3 is TGTGCCTGGAGTCGTAGGACTAGCGGGGCTTTCTACGAGCAGTACTTC. It yields the protein CAWSRRTSGAFYEQYF. Using reference TRBV30 and TRBJ2-7 for the parts outside the CDR3, the full variable domain is SQTIHQWPATLVQPVGSPLSLECTVEGTSNPNLYWYRQAAGRGLQLLFYSVGIGQISSEVPQNLSASRPQDRQFILSSKKLLLSDSGFYLCAWSRRTSGAFYEQYFGPGTRLTVT.